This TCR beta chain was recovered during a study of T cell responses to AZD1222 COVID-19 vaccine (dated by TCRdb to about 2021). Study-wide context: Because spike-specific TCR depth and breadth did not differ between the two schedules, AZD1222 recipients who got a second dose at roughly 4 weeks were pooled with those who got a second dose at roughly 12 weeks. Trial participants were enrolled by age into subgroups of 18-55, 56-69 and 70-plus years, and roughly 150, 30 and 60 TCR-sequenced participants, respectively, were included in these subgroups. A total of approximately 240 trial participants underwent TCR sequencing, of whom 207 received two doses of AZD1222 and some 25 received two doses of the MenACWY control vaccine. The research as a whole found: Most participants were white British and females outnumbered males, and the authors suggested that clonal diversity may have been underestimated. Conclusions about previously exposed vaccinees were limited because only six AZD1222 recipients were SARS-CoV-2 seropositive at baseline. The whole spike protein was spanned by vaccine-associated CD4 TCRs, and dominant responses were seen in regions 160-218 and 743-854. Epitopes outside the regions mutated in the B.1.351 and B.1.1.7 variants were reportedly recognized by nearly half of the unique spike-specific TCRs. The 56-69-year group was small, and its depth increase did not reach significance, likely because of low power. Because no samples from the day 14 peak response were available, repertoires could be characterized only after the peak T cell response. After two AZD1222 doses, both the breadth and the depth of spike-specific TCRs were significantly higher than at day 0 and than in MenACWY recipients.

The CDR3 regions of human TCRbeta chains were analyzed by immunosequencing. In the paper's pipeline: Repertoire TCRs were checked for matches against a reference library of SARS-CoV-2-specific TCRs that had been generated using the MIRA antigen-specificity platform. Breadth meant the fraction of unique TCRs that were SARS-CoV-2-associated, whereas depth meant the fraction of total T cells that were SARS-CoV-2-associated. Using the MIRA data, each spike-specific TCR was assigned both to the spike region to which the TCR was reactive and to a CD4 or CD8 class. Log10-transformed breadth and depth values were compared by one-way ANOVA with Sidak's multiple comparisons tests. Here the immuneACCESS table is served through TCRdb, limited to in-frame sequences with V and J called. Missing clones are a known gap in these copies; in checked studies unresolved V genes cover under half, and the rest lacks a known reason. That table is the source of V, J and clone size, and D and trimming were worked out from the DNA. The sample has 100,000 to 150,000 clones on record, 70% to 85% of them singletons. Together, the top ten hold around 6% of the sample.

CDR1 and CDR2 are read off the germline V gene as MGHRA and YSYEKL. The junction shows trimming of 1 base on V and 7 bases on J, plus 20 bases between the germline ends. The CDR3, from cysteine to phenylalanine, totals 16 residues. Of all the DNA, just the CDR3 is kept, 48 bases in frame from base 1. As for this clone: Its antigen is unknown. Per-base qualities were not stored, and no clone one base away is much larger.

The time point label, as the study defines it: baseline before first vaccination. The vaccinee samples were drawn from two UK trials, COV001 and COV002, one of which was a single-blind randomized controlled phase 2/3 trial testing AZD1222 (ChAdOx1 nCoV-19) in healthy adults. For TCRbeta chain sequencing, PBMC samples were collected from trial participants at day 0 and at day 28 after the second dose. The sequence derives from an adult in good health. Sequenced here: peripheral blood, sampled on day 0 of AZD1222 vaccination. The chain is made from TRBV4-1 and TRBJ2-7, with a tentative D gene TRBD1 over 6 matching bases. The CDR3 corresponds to CASSQVTGTFWDEQYF. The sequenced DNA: TGCGCCAGCAGCCAAGTAACGGGGACATTTTGGGATGAGCAGTACTTC.